This T cell receptor (beta chain) appears in the sequencing data of a study of blood T cell repertoires in COVID-19. Turning to the study itself: T cells, B-cell-depleted T cells, or PBMCs supplied cDNA or gDNA.

There are 15 residues in the CDR3. The germline gives CDR1 MNHNS, CDR2 SASEGT. V shed 0 bases, J shed 10 bases, and the junction held 11 bases outside the gene matches. Clones were read by immunoSEQ multiplex PCR, and TCRdb kept only the in-frame ones, dropping some. The sample lists some 240,000 clones, 65% to 90% occurring once. The sample taken for sequencing was peripheral blood. J is TRBJ1-2 and V is TRBV6-1; TRBD1 agrees at 7 bases. This receptor was taken from a woman between 40 and 50 years old who had recovered from COVID-19. CDR3 sequence: CASSEALQGQLSYTF. The CDR3 coding sequence is TGTGCCAGCAGTGAAGCGCTTCAGGGACAGCTCTCCTACACCTTC.